A selection of T cell receptor beta chains follows, all from one sample in a study of PD-1 blockade in classical Hodgkin lymphoma. TCRdb's copy holds only in-frame clones and misses some; the assay was immunoSEQ multiplex PCR. The sample shows 4,200 or so clones, roughly 86% of them seen only once. Here the sequenced sample was CD4+ T cells from blood, taken at baseline. The receptors here all came from a human donor with classical Hodgkin lymphoma. The CDR3 runs from the conserved cysteine through the conserved F or W. D genes are given only for firm matches. Where a row states a size, it is once, few, many or the class of an expanded clone; other rows omit it.

-,TRBJ2-6,TRBV18,-,CASSPVEFRLFGANVLTF,TGTGCCAGCTCACCAGTTGAGTTCCGGCTATTTGGGGCCAACGTCCTGACTTTC
-,TRBJ1-5,TRBV6-6,TRBD1,CASSYSSGQGDQPQHF,TGTGCCAGCAGTTACTCGAGTGGACAGGGGGATCAGCCCCAGCATTTT
-,TRBJ2-1,TRBV25-1,TRBD2,CASSPGLAGGVYNEQFF,TGTGCCAGCAGTCCGGGACTAGCGGGGGGAGTCTACAATGAGCAGTTCTTC
few,TRBJ1-2,TRBV5-1,-,CASRQTDNYGYTF,TGCGCCAGCAGACAGACGGATAACTATGGCTACACCTTC
-,TRBJ2-3,TRBV19,TRBD2,CASSIFPLAGGTDTQYF,TGTGCCAGTAGTATATTTCCGCTAGCGGGGGGCACAGATACGCAGTATTTT
-,TRBJ1-4,TRBV5-1,-,CASSPSGTNEKLFF,TGCGCCAGCAGCCCCAGCGGTACTAATGAAAAACTGTTTTTT
few,TRBJ2-7,TRBV7-2,-,CASSPSLAVREQYF,TGTGCCAGCAGCCCCTCTTTAGCGGTTAGGGAGCAGTACTTC
-,TRBJ1-1,TRBV7-9,-,CASSLDGVTEAFF,TGTGCCAGCAGCTTAGATGGGGTAACTGAAGCTTTCTTT
few,TRBJ2-7,TRBV5-1,TRBD1,CASSEAGQGYEQYF,TGCGCCAGCAGCGAAGCGGGACAGGGCTACGAGCAGTACTTC
-,TRBJ1-5,TRBV7-9,-,CASSGGGQPQHF,TGTGCCAGCAGCGGAGGGGGACAGCCCCAGCATTTT